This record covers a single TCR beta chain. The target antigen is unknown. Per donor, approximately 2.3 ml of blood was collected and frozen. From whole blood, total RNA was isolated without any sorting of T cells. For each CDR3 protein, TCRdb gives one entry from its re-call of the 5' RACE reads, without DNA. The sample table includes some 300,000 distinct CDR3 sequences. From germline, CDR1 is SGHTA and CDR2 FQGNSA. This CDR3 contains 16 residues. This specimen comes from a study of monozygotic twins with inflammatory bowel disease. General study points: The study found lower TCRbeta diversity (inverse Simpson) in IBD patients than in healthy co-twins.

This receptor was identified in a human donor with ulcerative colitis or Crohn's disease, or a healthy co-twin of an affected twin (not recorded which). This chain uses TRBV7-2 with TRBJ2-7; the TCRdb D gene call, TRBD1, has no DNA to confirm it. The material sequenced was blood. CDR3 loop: CASSSGDRGGRDEQYF.